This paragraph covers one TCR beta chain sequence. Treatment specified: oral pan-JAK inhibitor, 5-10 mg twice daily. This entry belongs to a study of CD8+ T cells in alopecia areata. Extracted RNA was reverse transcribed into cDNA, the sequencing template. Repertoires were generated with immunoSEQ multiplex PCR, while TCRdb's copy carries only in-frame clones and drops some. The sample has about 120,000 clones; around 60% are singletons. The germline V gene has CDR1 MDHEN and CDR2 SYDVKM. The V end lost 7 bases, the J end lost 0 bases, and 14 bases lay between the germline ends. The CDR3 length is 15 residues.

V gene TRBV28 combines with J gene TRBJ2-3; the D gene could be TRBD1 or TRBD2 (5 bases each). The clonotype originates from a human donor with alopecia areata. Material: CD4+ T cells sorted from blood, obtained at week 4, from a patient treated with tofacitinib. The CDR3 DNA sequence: TGTGCCAGCAAAGTTCGAGGGGCTAGCACAGATACGCAGTATTTT. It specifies CASKVRGASTDTQYF. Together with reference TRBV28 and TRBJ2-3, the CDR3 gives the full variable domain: DVKVTQSSRYLVKRTGEKVFLECVQDMDHENMFWYRQDPGLGLRLIYFSYDVKMKEKGDIPEGYSVSREKKERFSLILESASTNQTSMYLCASKVRGASTDTQYFGPGTRLTVL.